Each of the 21 T cell receptor beta chains below was sequenced from the same sample in a study of cytomegalovirus exposure and HLA in healthy donors (dated by TCRdb to 2015 to 2018). To prepare the library, the immunoSEQ multiplex PCR assay was applied. The multiplex PCR relied on a mix of 60 forward primers for TCR Vbeta segments and 13 reverse primers for TCR Jbeta segments. Not all clones reach the TCRdb copy of this immuneACCESS table, which keeps in-frame sequences only. Checked studies attribute under half of the gap to unresolved V genes and leave the rest unexplained. This sample has 110,000 or so clones in its table, and about an eighth of those were observed once. Approximately 16% of the sample is in the top ten clones. Sequenced material: PBMCs. The receptors come from a middle-aged man in good health and CMV-seropositive.

There are a few counts of this clone. CDR3 amino acids: CASSLLKGLSTNTEAFF. Written as DNA, the CDR3 is TGTGCCAGCAGCTTATTGAAGGGGTTATCGACGAACACTGAAGCTTTCTTT. The J gene is TRBJ1-1, the V gene TRBV13, with a tentative D call TRBD1 (5 bases). CDR1 is PRHDT and CDR2 is FYEKMQ in the germline V gene (reference sequence). CDR3 length: 17 amino acids. Trimming cost V 2 bases and J 1 base, with 17 bases left between them.

V and J are TRBV28 and TRBJ1-5; a possible D gene is TRBD1 (6 bases). V was shortened by 4 bases and J by 5 bases, with 15 bases between the two germline ends. The CDR3 has 15 amino acids. The V gene's germline CDR1 is MDHEN and CDR2 SYDVKM. The CDR3 protein is CASSSTTGNDQPQHF. DNA of the CDR3: TGTGCCAGCAGTTCTACCACAGGGAATGATCAGCCCCAGCATTTT.

The rearrangement links TRBV25-1 to TRBJ1-2, with 8 bases fitting TRBD1. The CDR3 contains 16 residues. The trim removed 6 bases at V and 4 bases at J, leaving 13 bases unmatched. Germline values: CDR1 MGHDK, CDR2 SYGVNS. CDR3 nucleotides: TGTGCCAGCAGCGCCACCGACAGGGGATCGGGCTATGGCTACACCTTC. Its translation: CASSATDRGSGYGYTF.

A few counts support this clone. The chain has TRBV15 and TRBJ1-2; D not resolved. V was cut by 0 bases and J by 2 bases, with 16 bases left in between. Germline lookup yields CDR1 LNHNV and CDR2 YYDKDF (reference sequence). This CDR3 has 17 amino acids. The chain's CDR3 is CATSRDLVMARNYGYTF. CDR3 DNA: TGTGCCACCAGCAGAGATCTGGTGATGGCGCGGAACTATGGCTACACCTTC. Full variable domain (remainder filled in from reference TRBV15 and TRBJ1-2): DAMVIQNPRYQVTQFGKPVTLSCSQTLNHNVMYWYQQKSSQAPKLLFHYYDKDFNNEADTPDNFQSRRPNTSFCFLDIRSPGLGDTAMYLCATSRDLVMARNYGYTFGSGTRLTVV.

The rearrangement uses TRBV19 and TRBJ2-5; TRBD2 matches at 7 bases. Trimming took 5 bases from V and 5 from J; bases not matched to a gene: 5. CDR1 and CDR2 from the germline V gene are LNHDA and SQIVND (reference sequence). The CDR3 length is 13 residues. The CDR3 spells CASSGGVGETQYF. CDR3 coding DNA: TGTGCCAGTAGTGGGGGGGTTGGGGAGACCCAGTACTTC.

This clone came up a few times. This sequence joins TRBV7-2 and TRBJ1-1; D remains unclear. V was cut by 6 bases and J by 5 bases, with 22 bases left in between. This CDR3 region has 16 residues. Looked up from germline, CDR1 is SGHTA and CDR2 is FQGNSA. This chain's CDR3 is CASSRGVATGLTEAFF. In DNA form, the CDR3 reads TGTGCCAGCAGTCGAGGAGTGGCTACCGGGTTGACTGAAGCTTTCTTT.

The chain links TRBV19 to TRBJ2-5, with 7 bases fitting TRBD1. CDR3 length: 13 amino acids. With 4 bases clipped from V and 5 bases from J, the junction kept 4 bases outside the gene matches. Germline loops: CDR1 LNHDA, CDR2 SQIVND (reference sequence). This chain's CDR3 is CASSTTGSETQYF. CDR3 DNA sequence: TGTGCCAGTAGTACGACAGGGTCGGAGACCCAGTACTTC.

The chain recombines TRBV5-1 with TRBJ2-3, with D perhaps matching TRBD2 (7 bases). V lost 4 bases to trimming and J lost 0 bases, with 18 bases between them. Germline lookup yields CDR1 SGHRS and CDR2 YFSETQ. The CDR3 is made up of 17 amino acids. CDR3 sequence: CASSPGGGSPSTDTQYF. The CDR3 DNA sequence: TGCGCCAGCAGCCCTGGGGGCGGGAGCCCTAGCACAGATACGCAGTATTTT.

This clone has a handful of counts. The rearrangement joins TRBV15 to TRBJ2-3; D is uncertain. CDR1 and CDR2 (germline): LNHNV, YYDKDF (reference sequence). Trimming removed 5 bases at V and 2 bases at J, with 17 bases between. The CDR3 sequence is 16 residues long. The CDR3 coding sequence is TGTGCCACCAGCTCCCGGGTGACGGCCCCCACAGATACGCAGTATTTT. As protein: CATSSRVTAPTDTQYF.

The chain carries TRBV5-4 and TRBJ2-1, with D possibly matching TRBD2 (6 bases). The CDR3 runs to 16 residues. The germline V and J ends were trimmed by 6 bases and 2 bases, with 18 bases remaining between them. Germline assignment: CDR1 SGHNT and CDR2 YYREEE (reference sequence). CDR3 sequence: CASTDGSAGTYNEQFF. Here the CDR3 DNA reads TGTGCCAGCACCGATGGATCGGCGGGAACCTACAATGAGCAGTTCTTC.

This chain links TRBV4-1 with TRBJ2-3; 12 bases line up with TRBD2. Germline V lookup: CDR1 MGHRA, CDR2 YSYEKL. The V segment lost 3 bases and the J segment 2 bases; nucleotides outside the gene matches: 3. The CDR3 spans 16 residues. CDR3 amino acids: CASSQLAGGDTDTQYF. The CDR3 coding sequence is TGCGCCAGCAGCCAGCTAGCGGGAGGGGACACAGATACGCAGTATTTT.

V and J are TRBV6-1 and TRBJ2-7; TRBD2 aligns across 7 bases. The CDR3 totals 12 residues. Germline V gene data show CDR1 as MNHNS and CDR2 as SASEGT. The ends lost 7 bases at V and 3 bases at J; junction bases unmatched: 3. The CDR3 DNA reads as TGTGCCAGCACGGCGGGAGTCTACGAGCAGTACTTC. Amino acids: CASTAGVYEQYF.

This clone was seen a few times. The chain has TRBV5-1 and TRBJ1-4; 7 nucleotides agree with TRBD1. This CDR3 has 14 amino acids. CDR1 is SGHRS and CDR2 is YFSETQ in the germline V gene. With 2 bases clipped from V and 8 bases from J, the junction kept 6 bases outside the gene matches. For the CDR3, the DNA is TGCGCCAGCAGCTTTTTGGGACAGAACGAAAAACTGTTTTTT. Translated: CASSFLGQNEKLFF.

J is TRBJ2-2 and V is TRBV5-1; D perhaps matches TRBD2 (5 bases). V lost 0 bases and J 5 bases, leaving 11 bases between the germline ends. Per germline, CDR1 SGHRS and CDR2 YFSETQ. The CDR3 extends over 15 amino acids. The CDR3 protein is CASSLGERRTGELFF. The DNA for the CDR3 is TGCGCCAGCAGCTTGGGGGAGAGGCGTACCGGGGAGCTGTTTTTT.

The CDR3 nucleotides are TGTGCCAGCAGCATAACTAGTCGCGAGCAGTACTTC. This sequence encodes CASSITSREQYF. The chain joins TRBV5-4 to TRBJ2-7; D is possibly TRBD2 (5 bases). Trimming cost V 4 bases and J 6 bases, with 11 bases left between them. Germline V lookup: CDR1 SGHNT, CDR2 YYREEE (reference sequence). The CDR3 spans 12 residues.

V usage is TRBV11-2 and J usage is TRBJ2-5, with 7 bases lining up with TRBD2. With V trimmed by 5 bases and J by 2 bases, 2 bases remained unmatched. The CDR3 consists of 13 residues. Germline values: CDR1 SGHAT, CDR2 FQNNGV. The DNA of the CDR3 is TGTGCCAGCAGCGAGGGACTACAAGAGACCCAGTACTTC. Translated, it gives CASSEGLQETQYF.

This rearrangement joins TRBV14 to TRBJ2-7, with 12 bases identical to TRBD2. The CDR3 consists of 16 residues. Germline V CDR1 and CDR2: SGHDN, FVKESK. Germline trimming cut 4 bases from V and 7 bases from J; bases unmatched to any gene: 11. The CDR3 spells CASSLLRASGRVEQYF. The DNA for the CDR3 is TGTGCCAGCAGCCTCTTACGGGCTAGCGGGAGGGTTGAGCAGTACTTC. Drawing the rest from reference TRBV14 and TRBJ2-7, the complete variable domain is EAGVTQFPSHSVIEKGQTVTLRCDPISGHDNLYWYRRVMGKEIKFLLHFVKESKQDESGMPNNRFLAERTGGTYSTLKVQPAELEDSGVYFCASSLLRASGRVEQYFGPGTRLTVT.

This chain connects TRBV21-1 to TRBJ2-1; the tabulated D call, TRBD1, remains unverified against the DNA. TRBV21-1 is noted as a pseudogene. The CDR3 covers 14 residues. CDR3 amino acids: CASQGYLSYNEQFF. The CDR3 DNA sequence: TGTGCCAGCCAGGGATATCTATCCTACAATGAGCAGTTCTTC.

V is TRBV29-1 and J is TRBJ2-3; 9 positions agree with TRBD2. V trimming: 3 bases; J trimming: 6 bases; junction bases outside the gene matches: 4. This CDR3 is built from 13 residues. Germline assignment: CDR1 SQVTM and CDR2 ANQGSEA. The CDR3 sequence: CSVERREGDTQYF. The CDR3 DNA sequence: TGCAGCGTTGAGAGGCGGGAGGGTGATACGCAGTATTTT.

There are a few counts of this clone. CDR3 amino acids: CSATTGVRLFF. Here the CDR3 DNA reads TGCAGTGCGACCACAGGGGTGAGACTGTTTTTT. V is TRBV20-1 and J is TRBJ1-4; 7 bases are shared with TRBD1. The CDR3 contains 11 residues. With 6 bases clipped from V and 13 bases from J, the junction kept 8 bases outside the gene matches. Germline V CDR1 and CDR2: DFQATT, SNEGSKA (reference sequence).

V is TRBV6-1 and J is TRBJ2-1; D perhaps matches TRBD1 (6 bases). Trimming left V 2 bases short and J 9 bases short, with 14 bases between. This CDR3 contains 14 residues. CDR1 and CDR2 from the germline V gene are MNHNS and SASEGT. For the CDR3, the DNA is TGTGCCAGCAGTGAATTATACAGGGTTATTGAGCAGTTCTTC. Its translation is CASSELYRVIEQFF.